Here is one TCR beta chain with its context. Profiled with immunoSEQ multiplex PCR; TCRdb holds only in-frame clones, not every one. The table has roughly 38,000 clones, 88% seen once; the top ten hold about 7%. Germline trimming cut 3 bases from V and 6 bases from J; bases unmatched to any gene: 4. Germline V gene data show CDR1 as MNHNS and CDR2 as SASEGT. This CDR3 has 14 residues. These data come from a study of T cell changes during pregnancy in multiple sclerosis. The sequencing here drew on CD8+ T cells from peripheral blood mononuclear cells, taken in the third trimester of pregnancy. The rearrangement links TRBV6-1 to TRBJ1-5; TRBD1 matches 8 bases. This TCR was sampled from a female donor with multiple sclerosis, enrolled in a pregnancy study. The CDR3 DNA is TGTGCCAGCAGTGACCTGACAGGGGTTCAGCCCCAGCATTTT. It translates to CASSDLTGVQPQHF.